One sample yielded the 3 T cell receptor beta chains listed below, sequenced in a study of CD8+ T cells in alopecia areata. It was cDNA, reverse transcribed from extracted RNA, that served as the sequencing template. Libraries were prepared by immunoSEQ multiplex PCR; TCRdb keeps only in-frame clonotypes and omits some of them. The table has 100,000 to 150,000 clones, roughly 50% seen once; the top ten hold around 30%. Specified treatment: oral pan-JAK inhibitor, 5-10 mg twice daily. The sequencing used CD8+ T cells sorted from blood, collected at week 4, from a patient treated with tofacitinib. Every receptor here comes from a human donor with alopecia areata.

This clone has more than one count but fewer than ten. The same CDR3 arises from other DNA sequences in this sample as well. The chain joins TRBV29-1 to TRBJ2-1; D gene unclear. Germline V gene lookup returns CDR1 SQVTM and CDR2 ANQGSEA. The V and J ends lost 2 bases and 7 bases respectively, with 6 bases between them. The CDR3 is made up of 11 amino acids. As DNA, the CDR3 is TGCAGCGTTGAATTGGCGAATGAGCAGTTCTTC. Its protein product is CSVELANEQFF.

DNA for the CDR3: TGTGCCTGGAGTGTAACCGGGTTAGGCAATCAGCCCCAGCATTTT. It yields the protein CAWSVTGLGNQPQHF. The chain couples TRBV30 to TRBJ1-5; D ambiguous. The germline V gene has CDR1 GTSNPN and CDR2 SVGIG (reference sequence). The CDR3 is 15 residues long. Trimming left V 0 bases short and J 2 bases short, with 11 bases between.

This chain links TRBV29-1 with TRBJ2-1; the match to TRBD1 covers 10 bases. The CDR3 sequence is 14 residues long. From germline, CDR1 is SQVTM and CDR2 ANQGSEA. J was trimmed by 5 bases and V by 3 bases; bases with no gene match: 4. CDR3 DNA sequence: TGCAGCGTTGAGGGGACAGGGGCGGACAATGAGCAGTTCTTC. Translated, it gives CSVEGTGADNEQFF.